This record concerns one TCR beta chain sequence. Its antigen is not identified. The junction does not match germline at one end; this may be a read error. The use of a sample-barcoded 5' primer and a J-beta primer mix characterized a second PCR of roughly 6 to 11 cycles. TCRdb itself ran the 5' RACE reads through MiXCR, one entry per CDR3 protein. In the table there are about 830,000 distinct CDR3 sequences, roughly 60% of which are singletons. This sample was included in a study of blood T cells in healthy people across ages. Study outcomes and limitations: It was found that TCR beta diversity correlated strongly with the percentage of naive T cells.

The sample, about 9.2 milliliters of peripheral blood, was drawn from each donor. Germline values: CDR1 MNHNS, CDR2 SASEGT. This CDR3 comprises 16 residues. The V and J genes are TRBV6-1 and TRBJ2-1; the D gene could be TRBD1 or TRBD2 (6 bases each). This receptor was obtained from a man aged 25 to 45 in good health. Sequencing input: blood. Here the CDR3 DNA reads TGCGCCAGCAGTGAAATGGAGGGGGGCTACTACAATGAGCAGTTCTTC. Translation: CASSEMEGGYYNEQFF.